The clone carrying this TCR beta chain was observed a handful of times. The data stem from a study of HIV-infected patients and healthy controls. Germline-derived CDR1 and CDR2 are DFQATT and SNEGSKA (reference sequence). Between the trimmed V and J ends, which lost 0 bases and 1 base, there was a span of 13 bases. The CDR3 length is 15 residues. Using its own MiXCR run on the 5' RACE reads, TCRdb lists one record per CDR3 protein. The table has some 67,000 distinct CDR3 sequences, less than 20% seen once. This chain joins TRBV20-1 and TRBJ2-7, with D possibly matching TRBD1 (6 bases). This TCR was recovered from a human donor in good health. The specimen sequenced was CD4+ T cells from blood. The CDR3 is CSAREGQGKSYEQYF. The DNA of the CDR3 is TGCAGTGCTAGAGAAGGGCAGGGGAAGTCCTACGAGCAGTACTTC.